Many counts were recorded for the clone carrying this TCR beta chain. Its specificity is unknown. These data come from a study of T cells in Graves' hyperthyroidism and ophthalmopathy. Study-level results: Stable hyperthyroidism was told apart from ophthalmopathy by a model built on 13 V-J features. Most clonotypes that expanded in the thyroid above 0.001 also showed up in blood.

RNA transcripts served as the template for amplifying TCR beta CDR3 regions. In the first-round RT-PCR of the TCR CDR3, the HTBI primer set was used. TCRdb ran MiXCR on the multiplex PCR reads and lists one entry per CDR3 protein. The data contain approximately 430,000 distinct CDR3 sequences, roughly 14% of them singletons. In the ophthalmopathy cohort, Clinical Activity Score was at least 3, NOSPECS grade at least 4, and duration under 3 months. Patients with uncontrolled infections, other autoimmune diseases, pregnancy or lactation were excluded. The TCR sequence derives from a man aged 18 to 35 with Graves' ophthalmopathy. What was sequenced was blood.

The CDR3 nucleotides are TGTGCCAGCAGTTTACCTGGCGGCCCTTTCAATCAGCCCCAGCATTTT. It codes for CASSLPGGPFNQPQHF. The V gene is TRBV28, the J gene TRBJ1-5; D unresolved. The CDR3 runs 16 residues. Trimming stripped 2 bases from V and 3 bases from J, with 14 bases between. Per the germline V gene, CDR1 is MDHEN and CDR2 is SYDVKM.